This TCR beta chain appears in the sequencing data of a study of blood T cell repertoires in COVID-19 (dated by TCRdb to 2019 to 2021). About the study as a whole: Collaborator samples came from the United States, Italy and Spain and covered acute and convalescent phases of COVID-19. Subjects who had been exposed to COVID-19, were actively infected with it, or had recovered from it provided the deeply sampled blood TCRbeta repertoires that made up the dataset. The sample metadata nearly always contained a de-identified subject ID, COVID-19 status, age in years and sex. Samples were obtained from the ongoing ImmuneRACE study (first 160 participants) and from over 1,000 subjects provided by 6 global collaborators. The repertoires were released in a freely available public database meant as a resource for research on the immune response to SARS-CoV-2. The prospective study material was composed of cDNA or gDNA derived from T cells, B-cell-depleted T cells, or PBMCs. Where HLA class I and class II types were available, the types were taken from metadata supplied by the sample provider, not from assay-based typing. The research as a whole found: The quantity of clinical and demographic metadata differed by source and by participant and was supplied without curation.

Comments on this clone: Its recognized antigen is unknown. Base quality data are lacking; no much larger clone is found one base away.

TCRbeta CDR3 regions were amplified from genomic DNA using the immunoSEQ Assay, a bias-controlled multiplex PCR. Under the source paper's analysis protocol: The number of nucleated cells in each sample was estimated from the amplification of reference gene primers within the assay. To quantify the absolute abundance of each unique TCRbeta CDR3 rearrangement, sequence reads were collapsed and filtered. For each sample, productive Simpson clonality was calculated as the square root of Simpson's diversity index across productive rearrangements. The immuneACCESS repertoire file appears here via TCRdb, limited to in-frame rearrangements. These files lack a portion of the clones; in checked studies, under half of the deficit traces to unresolved V genes, and the cause of the others is not known. V and J calls and clone size are copied from that table; D and trimming were computed from the DNA. The sample yields 95,000 to 150,000 clones; approximately 83% were counted once. 25% to 30% of the sample rests with the top ten.

Each collaborating institution followed its own protocols to collect whole blood in K2EDTA tubes. Collaborator samples were shipped for TCRbeta analysis as frozen whole blood, isolated PBMCs, or DNA extracted from either sample type. The origin of this receptor is a woman older than 75 with acute or convalescent COVID-19. Sequenced material: peripheral blood.

The CDR3 region has the sequence CASSLTGSNQPQHF. The base sequence is TGTGCCAGCAGTTTAACGGGGAGCAATCAGCCCCAGCATTTT. The chain is made from TRBV28 and TRBJ1-5; the D gene cannot be named for sure. The CDR3 goes from the cysteine to the phenylalanine over 14 residues. Kept here is only the CDR3 DNA, which spans 42 bases and is read in frame from base 1. CDR1 and CDR2, looked up from the germline V gene, are MDHEN and SYDVKM. Between the V and J ends, shortened by 2 bases and 1 base respectively, the junction contains 6 bases. With the rest looked up from the reference TRBV28 and TRBJ1-5 genes rather than sequenced, the full variable domain is DVKVTQSSRYLVKRTGEKVFLECVQDMDHENMFWYRQDPGLGLRLIYFSYDVKMKEKGDIPEGYSVSREKKERFSLILESASTNQTSMYLCASSLTGSNQPQHFGDGTRLSIL.